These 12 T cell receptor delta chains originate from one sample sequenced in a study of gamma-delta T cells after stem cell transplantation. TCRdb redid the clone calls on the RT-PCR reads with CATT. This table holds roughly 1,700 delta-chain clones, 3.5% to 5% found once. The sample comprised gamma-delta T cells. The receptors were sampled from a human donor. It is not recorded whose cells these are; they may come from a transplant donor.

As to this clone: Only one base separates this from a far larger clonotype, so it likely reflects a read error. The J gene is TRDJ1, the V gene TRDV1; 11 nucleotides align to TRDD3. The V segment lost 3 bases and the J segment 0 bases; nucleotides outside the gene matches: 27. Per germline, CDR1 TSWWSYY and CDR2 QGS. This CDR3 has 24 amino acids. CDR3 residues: CALGEPPFPYWGIWKGRDTDKLIF. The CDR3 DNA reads TGTGCTCTTGGGGAGCCACCCTTCCCCTACTGGGGGATATGGAAAGGTCGGGACACCGATAAACTCATCTTT.

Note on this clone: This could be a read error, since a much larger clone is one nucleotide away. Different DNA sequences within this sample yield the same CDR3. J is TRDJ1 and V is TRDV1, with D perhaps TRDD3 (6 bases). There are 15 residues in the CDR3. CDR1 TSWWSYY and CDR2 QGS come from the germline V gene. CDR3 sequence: CALGEISVGYDKLIF. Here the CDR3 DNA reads TGCGCTCTTGGGGAAATTTCCGTGGGATACGATAAACTCATCTTT.

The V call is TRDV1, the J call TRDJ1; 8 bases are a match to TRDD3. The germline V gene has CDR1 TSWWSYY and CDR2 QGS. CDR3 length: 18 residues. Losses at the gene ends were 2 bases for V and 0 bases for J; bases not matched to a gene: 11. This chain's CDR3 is CALGENPTGGSHTDKLIF. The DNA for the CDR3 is TGTGCTCTTGGGGAAAACCCTACTGGGGGTTCTCACACCGATAAACTCATCTTT.

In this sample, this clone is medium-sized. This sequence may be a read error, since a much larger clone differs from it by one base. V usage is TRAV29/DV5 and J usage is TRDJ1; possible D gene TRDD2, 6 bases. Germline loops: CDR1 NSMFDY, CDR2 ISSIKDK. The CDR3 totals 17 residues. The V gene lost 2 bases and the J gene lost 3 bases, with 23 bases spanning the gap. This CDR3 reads CAARRPSRPLLPDKLIF. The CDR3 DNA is TGTGCAGCAAGGAGGCCTTCCCGGCCTCTTTTACCCGATAAACTCATCTTT.

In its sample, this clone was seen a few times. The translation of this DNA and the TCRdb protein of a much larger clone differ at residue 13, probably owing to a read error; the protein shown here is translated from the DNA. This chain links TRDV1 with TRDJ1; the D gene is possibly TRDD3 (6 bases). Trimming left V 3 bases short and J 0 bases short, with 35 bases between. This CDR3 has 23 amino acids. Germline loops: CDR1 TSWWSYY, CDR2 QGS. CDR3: CALGDPPLFRYWVILYDTDKLIF. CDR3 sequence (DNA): TGTGCTCTTGGGGACCCCCCCCTCTTCCGCTACTGGGTGATACTCTATGACACCGATAAACTCATCTTT.

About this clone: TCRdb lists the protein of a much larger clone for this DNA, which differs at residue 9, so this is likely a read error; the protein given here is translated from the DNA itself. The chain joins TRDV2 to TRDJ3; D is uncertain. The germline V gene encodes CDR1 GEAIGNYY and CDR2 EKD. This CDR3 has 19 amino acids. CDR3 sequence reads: CACDTVLWESSWDTRQMFF. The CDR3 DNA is TGTGCCTGCGACACCGTTCTTTGGGAAAGCTCCTGGGACACCCGACAGATGTTTTTC.

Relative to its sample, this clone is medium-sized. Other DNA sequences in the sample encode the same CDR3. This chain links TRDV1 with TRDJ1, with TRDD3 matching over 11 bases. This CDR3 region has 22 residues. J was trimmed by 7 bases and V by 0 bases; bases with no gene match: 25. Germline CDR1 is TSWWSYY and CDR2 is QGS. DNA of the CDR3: TGTGCTCTTGGGGAACTTGTATCTTTAGTAGAGTTGCTACTGGGGGATAGGGGTAAACTCATCTTT. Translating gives CALGELVSLVELLLGDRGKLIF.

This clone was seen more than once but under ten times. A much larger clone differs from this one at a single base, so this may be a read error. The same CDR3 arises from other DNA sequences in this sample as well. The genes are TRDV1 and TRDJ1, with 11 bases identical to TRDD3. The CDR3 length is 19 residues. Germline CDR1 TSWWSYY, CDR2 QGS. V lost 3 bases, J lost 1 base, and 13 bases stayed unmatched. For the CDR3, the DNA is TGTGCTCTTGGGGAGCTGTACCCTCTGGGGGATACACGCACCGATAAACTCATCTTT. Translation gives CALGELYPLGDTRTDKLIF.

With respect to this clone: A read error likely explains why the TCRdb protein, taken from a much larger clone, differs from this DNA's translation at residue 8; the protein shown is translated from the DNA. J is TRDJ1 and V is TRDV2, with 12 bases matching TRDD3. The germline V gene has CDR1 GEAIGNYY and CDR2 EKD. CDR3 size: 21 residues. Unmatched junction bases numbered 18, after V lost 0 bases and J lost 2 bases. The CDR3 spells CACDTLNPDYWGIPNTDKLIF. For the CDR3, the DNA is TGTGCCTGTGACACCCTCAACCCCGATTACTGGGGGATACCGAATACCGATAAACTCATCTTT.

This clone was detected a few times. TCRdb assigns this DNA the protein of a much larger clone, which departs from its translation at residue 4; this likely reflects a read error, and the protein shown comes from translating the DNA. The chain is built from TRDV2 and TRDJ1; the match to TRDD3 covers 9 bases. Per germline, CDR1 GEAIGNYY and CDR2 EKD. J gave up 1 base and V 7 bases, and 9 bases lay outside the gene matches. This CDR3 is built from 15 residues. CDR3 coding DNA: TGTGCCTGCGTGGCCTTGGGGGATAGCACCGATAAACTCATCTTT. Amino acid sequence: CACVALGDSTDKLIF.

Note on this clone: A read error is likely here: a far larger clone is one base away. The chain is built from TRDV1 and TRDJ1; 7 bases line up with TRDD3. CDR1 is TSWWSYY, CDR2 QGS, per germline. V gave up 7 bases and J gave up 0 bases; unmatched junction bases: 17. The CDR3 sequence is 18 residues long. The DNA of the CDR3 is TGTGCTCTTGAGGGGATAGTATACTTACCCTCGTACACCGATAAACTCATCTTT. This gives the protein CALEGIVYLPSYTDKLIF.

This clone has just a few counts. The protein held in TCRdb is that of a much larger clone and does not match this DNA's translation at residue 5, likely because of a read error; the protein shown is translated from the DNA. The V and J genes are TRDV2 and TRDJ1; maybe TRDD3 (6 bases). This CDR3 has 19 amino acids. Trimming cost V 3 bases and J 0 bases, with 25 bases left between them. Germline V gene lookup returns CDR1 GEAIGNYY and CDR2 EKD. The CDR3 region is CACDAVVTNGLGDTDKLIF. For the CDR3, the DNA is TGTGCCTGTGACGCCGTGGTTACGAATGGGTTGGGGGACACCGATAAACTCATCTTT.